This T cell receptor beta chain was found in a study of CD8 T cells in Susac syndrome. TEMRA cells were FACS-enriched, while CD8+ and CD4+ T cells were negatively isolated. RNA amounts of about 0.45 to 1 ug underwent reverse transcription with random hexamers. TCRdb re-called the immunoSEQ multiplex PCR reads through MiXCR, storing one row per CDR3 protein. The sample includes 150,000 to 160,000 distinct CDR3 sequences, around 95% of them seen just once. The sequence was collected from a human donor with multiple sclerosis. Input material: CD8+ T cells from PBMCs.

This CDR3 is CASSYSRYEQYF. As DNA, the CDR3 is TGCGCCAGCAGCTACTCTCGATACGAGCAGTACTTC. The genes are TRBV5-1 and TRBJ2-7; D remains unclear. CDR1 and CDR2 from the germline V gene are SGHRS and YFSETQ. This CDR3 is 12 amino acids long. Between the trimmed V and J ends, which lost 3 bases and 4 bases, there was a span of 8 bases. The full variable domain, with the rest looked up from reference TRBV5-1 and TRBJ2-7, is KAGVTQTPRYLIKTRGQQVTLSCSPISGHRSVSWYQQTPGQGLQFLFEYFSETQRNKGNFPGRFSGRQFSNSRSEMNVSTLELGDSALYLCASSYSRYEQYFGPGTRLTVT.